This T cell receptor (beta chain) appears in the sequencing data of a study of cytomegalovirus exposure and HLA in healthy donors. Study information: Counted in an early data release were tens of millions of unique TCRs from HLA-typed donors.

The study ran its PCR with 60 Vbeta and 13 Jbeta primers. Produced via immunoSEQ multiplex PCR; TCRdb's table is partial and in-frame only. The repertoire shows roughly 84,000 clones; the top ten hold 0.58%. With respect to this clone: Its antigen remains unidentified.

Study conclusions and caveats: Later analysis reportedly placed an Asian-associated ancestry cluster below the roughly 680-donor mean in N-insertions. Across donors, most TCRs were seen rarely, yet some public ones were widespread. Most of the CMV-associated TCR beta chains (in a later analysis) appeared to be HLA-restricted.

The sequencing input was PBMCs. The TCR was taken from a man aged 50-59 years in good health and CMV-seronegative.

Here the CDR3 reads CASSVKVLRGADTEAFF. CDR3 nucleotide sequence: TGTGCCAGCAGTGTCAAGGTGCTACGGGGGGCTGACACTGAAGCTTTCTTT. The V and J genes are TRBV28 and TRBJ1-1; maybe TRBD1 (6 bases). Germline values: CDR1 MDHEN, CDR2 SYDVKM. The CDR3 is made up of 17 amino acids. V gave up 5 bases and J gave up 3 bases, with 22 bases separating them.